The 14 T cell receptor beta chains reported below all come from one sample, sequenced in a study of blood T cell repertoires in COVID-19. Clones were read by immunoSEQ multiplex PCR, and TCRdb kept only the in-frame ones, dropping some. The repertoire holds fewer than 400,000 clones, with 85% as singletons. Sample: PBMCs or T cells enriched from blood (not recorded which). These receptor sequences come from a woman in her 30s who had been exposed to COVID-19.

The J gene is TRBJ1-5, the V gene TRBV4-1; 7 bases fit TRBD1. V trimming: 0 bases; J trimming: 7 bases; junction bases outside the gene matches: 3. CDR3 length equals 14 residues. CDR1 and CDR2 from the germline V gene are MGHRA and YSYEKL. CDR3 residues: CASSQERGRQPQHF. CDR3 nucleotides: TGCGCCAGCAGCCAAGAGAGGGGGCGACAGCCCCAGCATTTT.

This sequence joins TRBV6-5 and TRBJ1-2; 8 bases agree with TRBD1. CDR1 and CDR2 (germline): MNHEY, SVGAGI. The CDR3 length is 15 residues. J gave up 4 bases and V 4 bases, and 8 bases lay outside the gene matches. The CDR3 DNA reads TGTGCCAGCAGTTTAAGAGTTACAGGGGGCTATGGCTACACCTTC. Amino acids: CASSLRVTGGYGYTF.

The chain recombines TRBV28 with TRBJ1-1; TRBD1 aligns across 10 bases. The trim removed 6 bases at V and 1 base at J, leaving 5 bases unmatched. Germline V gene data show CDR1 as MDHEN and CDR2 as SYDVKM. There are 15 residues in the CDR3. The CDR3 bases are TGTGCCAGCAGGCGGGGACAGGGGCGGAACACTGAAGCTTTCTTT. Translated, it gives CASRRGQGRNTEAFF.

The genes are TRBV9 and TRBJ2-7; 13 nucleotides agree with TRBD2. Trimming cost V 0 bases and J 0 bases; bases outside gene matches: 6. The germline gives CDR1 SGDLS, CDR2 YYNGEE. There are 18 residues in the CDR3. The CDR3 nucleotides read TGTGCCAGCAGCGTAGGGGGGACTAGCGGGGTCAGCTCCTACGAGCAGTACTTC. This codes for CASSVGGTSGVSSYEQYF.

The chain joins TRBV9 to TRBJ1-1; weak D call: TRBD1 (6 bases). The V gene's germline CDR1 is SGDLS and CDR2 YYNGEE. The CDR3 totals 14 residues. Between the trimmed V and J ends, which lost 5 bases and 0 bases, there was a span of 11 bases. In DNA, the CDR3 is TGTGCCAGCAGTGCGGACAGCCTGAACACTGAAGCTTTCTTT. Its protein product is CASSADSLNTEAFF.

The J gene is TRBJ1-1, the V gene TRBV30; 10 bases map to TRBD1. The CDR3 consists of 15 residues. The germline V gene has CDR1 GTSNPN and CDR2 SVGIG (reference sequence). J was trimmed by 4 bases and V by 0 bases; bases with no gene match: 5. The CDR3 sequence: CAWSVETGGFTEAFF. The CDR3 nucleotides are TGTGCCTGGAGTGTGGAGACAGGGGGCTTCACTGAAGCTTTCTTT.

The gene calls are TRBV4-2 and TRBJ2-2; D ambiguous. The CDR3 covers 15 residues. Trimming cost V 1 base and J 1 base, with 7 bases left between them. CDR1 is LGHNA and CDR2 is YNFKEQ in the germline V gene. CDR3 protein: CASSQGTGNTGELFF. CDR3 sequence (DNA): TGTGCCAGCAGCCAAGGTACGGGGAACACCGGGGAGCTGTTTTTT.

The chain carries TRBV5-3 and TRBJ1-1; no clear D gene. TRBV5-3 is labeled an ORF, and its function is uncertain. The CDR3 sequence is 12 residues long. The V end lost 2 bases, the J end lost 4 bases, and 6 bases lay between the germline ends. CDR3 nucleotide sequence: TGTGCCAGAAGCTTTAATAGCACTGAAGCTTTCTTT. Translated: CARSFNSTEAFF.

The chain has TRBV7-2 and TRBJ1-5; D is ambiguous. CDR1 is SGHTA and CDR2 is FQGNSA in the germline V gene. V was cut by 3 bases and J by 5 bases, with 11 bases left in between. This CDR3 is built from 14 residues. The CDR3 loop is CASSFAGQDQPQHF. CDR3 coding DNA: TGTGCCAGCAGCTTTGCAGGCCAGGATCAGCCCCAGCATTTT.

The chain employs TRBV9 and TRBJ1-2, with 9 bases aligning to TRBD1. The CDR3 runs to 15 residues. Germline trimming cut 5 bases from V and 5 bases from J; bases unmatched to any gene: 10. Germline loops: CDR1 SGDLS, CDR2 YYNGEE. Here the CDR3 reads CASSNRGLDRYGYTF. CDR3 sequence (DNA): TGTGCCAGCAGTAACAGGGGGCTCGACCGGTATGGCTACACCTTC.

V and J are TRBV28 and TRBJ2-3; 7 bases match TRBD1. The CDR3 covers 14 residues. V gave up 7 bases and J gave up 2 bases; unmatched junction bases: 6. Germline CDR1 reads MDHEN; CDR2 reads SYDVKM. The CDR3, as DNA: TGTGCCAGCACTTCAGGGGGTCCCACAGATACGCAGTATTTT. This translates into CASTSGGPTDTQYF.

This sequence joins TRBV28 and TRBJ2-7, with 8 bases aligning to TRBD1. The CDR3 covers 15 residues. Trimming cost V 6 bases and J 5 bases; bases outside gene matches: 12. The V gene's germline CDR1 is MDHEN and CDR2 SYDVKM. DNA of the CDR3: TGTGCCAGCAGGTCAGCCGGGACAGGACCCAACGAGCAGTACTTC. Amino acid sequence: CASRSAGTGPNEQYF. The full variable domain, completed using reference TRBV28 and TRBJ2-7, is DVKVTQSSRYLVKRTGEKVFLECVQDMDHENMFWYRQDPGLGLRLIYFSYDVKMKEKGDIPEGYSVSREKKERFSLILESASTNQTSMYLCASRSAGTGPNEQYFGPGTRLTVT.

The chain recombines TRBV4-1 with TRBJ1-2; no clear D gene. The germline CDR1 and CDR2 sequences are MGHRA and YSYEKL. The CDR3 runs 12 residues. V lost 4 bases and J 8 bases, leaving 11 bases between the germline ends. The CDR3 nucleotides are TGCGCCAGCAGCCTCCCGAGGGAGGGCTACACCTTC. Its protein product is CASSLPREGYTF.

The chain combines TRBV5-5 with TRBJ2-7; 11 nucleotides match TRBD2. CDR3 size: 15 residues. With V trimmed by 1 base and J by 0 bases, 0 bases remained unmatched. Germline V gene sequence: CDR1 SGHKS, CDR2 YYEKEE (reference sequence). The CDR3 region has the DNA TGTGCCAGCAGCTTGACTAGCGGGAGCTCCTACGAGCAGTACTTC. Its translation is CASSLTSGSSYEQYF.